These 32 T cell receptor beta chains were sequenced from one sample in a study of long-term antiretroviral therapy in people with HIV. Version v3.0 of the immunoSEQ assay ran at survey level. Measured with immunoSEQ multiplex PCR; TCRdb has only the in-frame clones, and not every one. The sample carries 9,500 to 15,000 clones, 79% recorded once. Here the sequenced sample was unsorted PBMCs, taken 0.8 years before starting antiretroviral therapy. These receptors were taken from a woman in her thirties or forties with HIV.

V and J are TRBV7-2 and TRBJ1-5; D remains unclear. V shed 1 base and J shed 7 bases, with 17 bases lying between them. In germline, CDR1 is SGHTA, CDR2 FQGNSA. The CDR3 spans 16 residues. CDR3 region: CASSLGSFRSEQPQHF. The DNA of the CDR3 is TGTGCCAGCAGCTTAGGGTCATTCCGATCGGAGCAGCCCCAGCATTTT.

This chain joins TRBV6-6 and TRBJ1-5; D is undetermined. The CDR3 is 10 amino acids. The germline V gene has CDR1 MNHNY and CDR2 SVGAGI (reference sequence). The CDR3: CVVGNQPQHF. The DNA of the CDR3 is TGTGTTGTCGGCAATCAGCCCCAGCATTTT.

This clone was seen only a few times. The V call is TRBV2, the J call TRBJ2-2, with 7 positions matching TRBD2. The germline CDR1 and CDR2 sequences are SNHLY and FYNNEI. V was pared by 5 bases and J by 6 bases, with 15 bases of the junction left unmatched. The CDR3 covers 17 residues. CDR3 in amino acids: CASSPPTGTNIAGELFF. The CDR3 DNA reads TGTGCCAGCAGTCCTCCTACCGGGACTAATATCGCCGGGGAGCTGTTTTTT.

This chain's CDR3 is CSYQTGLDNEQFF. CDR3 DNA sequence: TGCAGCTATCAGACAGGATTGGACAATGAGCAGTTCTTC. This rearrangement joins TRBV29-1 to TRBJ2-1; TRBD1 might be the D (6 bases). In germline, CDR1 is SQVTM, CDR2 ANQGSEA. CDR3 length equals 13 residues. Between the trimmed V and J ends, which lost 8 bases and 5 bases, there was a span of 16 bases.

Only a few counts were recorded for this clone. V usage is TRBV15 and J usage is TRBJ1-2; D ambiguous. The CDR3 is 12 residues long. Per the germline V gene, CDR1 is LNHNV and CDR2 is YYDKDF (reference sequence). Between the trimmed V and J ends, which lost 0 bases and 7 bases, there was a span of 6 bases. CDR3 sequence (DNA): TGTGCCACCAGCAGAGATCTCCTTGGCTACACCTTC. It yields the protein CATSRDLLGYTF.

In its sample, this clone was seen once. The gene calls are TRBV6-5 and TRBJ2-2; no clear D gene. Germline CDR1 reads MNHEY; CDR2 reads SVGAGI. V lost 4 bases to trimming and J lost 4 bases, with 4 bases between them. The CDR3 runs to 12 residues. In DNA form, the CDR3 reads TGTGCCAGCAGTTGGATCACCGGGGAGCTGTTTTTT. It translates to CASSWITGELFF.

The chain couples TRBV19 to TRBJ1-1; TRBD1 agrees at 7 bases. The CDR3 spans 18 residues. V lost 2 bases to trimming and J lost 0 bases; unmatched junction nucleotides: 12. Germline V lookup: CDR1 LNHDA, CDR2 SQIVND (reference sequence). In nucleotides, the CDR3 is TGTGCCAGTAGTATAAGGGGACAGACATCTCAATTGAACACTGAAGCTTTCTTT. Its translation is CASSIRGQTSQLNTEAFF.

CDR3 sequence: CASSSQGAYEQYF. In nucleotides, the CDR3 is TGTGCCAGCAGTTCACAGGGGGCCTACGAGCAGTACTTC. The chain recombines TRBV2 with TRBJ2-7; TRBD1 matches at 8 bases. The CDR3 length is 13 residues. Germline loops: CDR1 SNHLY, CDR2 FYNNEI. J gave up 2 bases and V 5 bases, and 2 bases lay outside the gene matches.

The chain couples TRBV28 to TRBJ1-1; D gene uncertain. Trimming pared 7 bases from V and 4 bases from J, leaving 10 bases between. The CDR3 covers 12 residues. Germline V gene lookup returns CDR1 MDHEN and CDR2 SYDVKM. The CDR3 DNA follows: TGTGCCAGCACCCAGTCTATCACTGAAGCTTTCTTT. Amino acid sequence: CASTQSITEAFF.

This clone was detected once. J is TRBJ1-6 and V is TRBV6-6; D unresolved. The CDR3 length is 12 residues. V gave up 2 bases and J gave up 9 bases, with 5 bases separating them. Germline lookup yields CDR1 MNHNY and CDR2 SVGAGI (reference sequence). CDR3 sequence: CASSYTGSPLHF. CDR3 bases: TGTGCCAGCAGTTACACGGGTTCACCCCTCCACTTT.

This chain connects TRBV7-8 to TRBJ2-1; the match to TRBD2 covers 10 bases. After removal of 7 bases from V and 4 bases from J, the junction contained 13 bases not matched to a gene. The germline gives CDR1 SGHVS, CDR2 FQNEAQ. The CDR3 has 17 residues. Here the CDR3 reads CASTPDSPSGSYNEQFF. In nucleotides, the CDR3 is TGTGCCAGCACCCCGGACAGCCCTAGCGGGAGTTACAATGAGCAGTTCTTC.

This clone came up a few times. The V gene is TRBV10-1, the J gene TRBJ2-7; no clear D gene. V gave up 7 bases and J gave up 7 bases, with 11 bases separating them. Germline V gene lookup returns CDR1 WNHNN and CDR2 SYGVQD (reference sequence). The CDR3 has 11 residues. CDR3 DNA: TGCGCCAGCACCGAGATGGGGGAGCAGTACTTC. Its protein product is CASTEMGEQYF.

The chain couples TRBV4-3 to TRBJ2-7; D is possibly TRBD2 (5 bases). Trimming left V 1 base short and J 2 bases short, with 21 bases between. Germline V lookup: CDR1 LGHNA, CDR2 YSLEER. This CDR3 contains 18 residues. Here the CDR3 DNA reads TGCGCCAGCAGCCAAGGTTATTTGGGAACCGGGATTCCCTACGAGCAGTACTTC. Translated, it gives CASSQGYLGTGIPYEQYF.

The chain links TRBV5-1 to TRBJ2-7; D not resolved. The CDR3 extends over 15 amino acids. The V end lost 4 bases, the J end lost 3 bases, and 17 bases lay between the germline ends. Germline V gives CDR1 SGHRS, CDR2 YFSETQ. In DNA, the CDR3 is TGCGCCAGCAGCCCCCGCGAGGTGGCACACTACGAGCAGTACTTC. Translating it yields CASSPREVAHYEQYF.

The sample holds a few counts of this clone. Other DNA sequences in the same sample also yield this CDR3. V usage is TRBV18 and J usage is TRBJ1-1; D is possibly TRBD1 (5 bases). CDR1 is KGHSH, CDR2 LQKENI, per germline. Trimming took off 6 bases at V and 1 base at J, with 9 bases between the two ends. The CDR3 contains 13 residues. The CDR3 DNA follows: TGTGCCAGCTCCCTGGGGGAGAACACTGAAGCTTTCTTT. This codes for CASSLGENTEAFF.

The CDR3 DNA reads TGTGCCAGTAGTATCCGGGACAGGGCGGGAGATACGCAGTATTTT. Translated: CASSIRDRAGDTQYF. This sequence joins TRBV19 and TRBJ2-3; 9 nucleotides align to TRBD1. The junction had 6 bases not matched to a gene; V was cut back by 3 bases and J by 5 bases. This CDR3 has 15 amino acids. From germline, CDR1 is LNHDA and CDR2 SQIVND (reference sequence).

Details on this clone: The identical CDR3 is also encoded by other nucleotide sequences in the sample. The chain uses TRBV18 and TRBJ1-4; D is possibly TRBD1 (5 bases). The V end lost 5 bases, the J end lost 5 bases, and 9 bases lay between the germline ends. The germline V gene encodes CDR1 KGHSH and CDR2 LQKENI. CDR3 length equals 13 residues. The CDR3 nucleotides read TGTGCCAGCTCAAGAGGGGAGAATGAAAAACTGTTTTTT. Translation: CASSRGENEKLFF.

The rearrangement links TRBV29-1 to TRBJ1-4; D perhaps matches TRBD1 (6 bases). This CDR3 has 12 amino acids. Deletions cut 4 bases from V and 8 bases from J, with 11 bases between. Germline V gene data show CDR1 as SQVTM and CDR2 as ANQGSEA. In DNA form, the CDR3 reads TGCAGCGTTGTGGGGGCTGACGAAAAACTGTTTTTT. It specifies CSVVGADEKLFF.

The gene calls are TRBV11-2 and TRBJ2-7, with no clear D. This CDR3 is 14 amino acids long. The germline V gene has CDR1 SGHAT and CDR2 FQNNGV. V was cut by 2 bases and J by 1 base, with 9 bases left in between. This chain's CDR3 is CASSLSDISYEQYF. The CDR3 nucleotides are TGTGCCAGCAGCTTATCCGACATATCCTACGAGCAGTACTTC.

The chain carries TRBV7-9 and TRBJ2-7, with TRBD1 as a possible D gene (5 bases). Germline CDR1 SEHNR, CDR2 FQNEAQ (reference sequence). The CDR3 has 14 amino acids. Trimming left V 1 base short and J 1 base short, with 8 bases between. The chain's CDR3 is CASSLVTVSYEQYF. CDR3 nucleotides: TGTGCCAGCAGCTTAGTGACAGTTTCCTACGAGCAGTACTTC.

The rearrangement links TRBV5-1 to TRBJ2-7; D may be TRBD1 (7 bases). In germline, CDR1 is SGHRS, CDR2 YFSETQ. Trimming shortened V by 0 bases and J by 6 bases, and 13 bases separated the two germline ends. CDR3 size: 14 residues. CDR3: CASSLDAGGGEQYF. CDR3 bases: TGCGCCAGCAGCTTGGATGCAGGGGGAGGCGAGCAGTACTTC.

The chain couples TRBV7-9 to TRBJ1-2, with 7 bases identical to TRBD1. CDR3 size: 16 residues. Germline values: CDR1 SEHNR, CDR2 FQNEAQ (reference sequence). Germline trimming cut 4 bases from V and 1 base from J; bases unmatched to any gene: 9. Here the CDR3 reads CASSSRRDRVNYGYTF. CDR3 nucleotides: TGTGCCAGCAGCTCCAGAAGGGACAGAGTTAACTATGGCTACACCTTC.

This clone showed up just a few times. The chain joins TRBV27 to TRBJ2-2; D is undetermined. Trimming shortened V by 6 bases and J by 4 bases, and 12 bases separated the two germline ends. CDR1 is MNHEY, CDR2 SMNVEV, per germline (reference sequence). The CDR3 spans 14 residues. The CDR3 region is CASRINSFTGELFF. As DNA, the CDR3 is TGTGCCAGCAGGATCAATTCATTCACCGGGGAGCTGTTTTTT.

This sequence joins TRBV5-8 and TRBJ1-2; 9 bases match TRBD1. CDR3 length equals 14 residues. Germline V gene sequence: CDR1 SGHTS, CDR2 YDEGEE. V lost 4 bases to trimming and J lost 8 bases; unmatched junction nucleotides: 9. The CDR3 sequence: CASSLRTGERGYTF. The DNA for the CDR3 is TGTGCCAGCAGCCTCCGGACAGGGGAGAGGGGCTACACCTTC.

Written as DNA, the CDR3 is TGTGCCAGCAGCTTGGAAGCCGTAACAACTAATGAAAAACTGTTTTTT. It specifies CASSLEAVTTNEKLFF. The chain recombines TRBV5-5 with TRBJ1-4; D remains ambiguous. V lost 0 bases and J lost 0, with 9 bases in between. Per germline, CDR1 SGHKS and CDR2 YYEKEE (reference sequence). This CDR3 has 16 residues.

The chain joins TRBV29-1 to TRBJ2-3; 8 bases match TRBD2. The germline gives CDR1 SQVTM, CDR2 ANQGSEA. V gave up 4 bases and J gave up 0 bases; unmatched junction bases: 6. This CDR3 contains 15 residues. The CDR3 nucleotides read TGCAGCGTTGGGACTAGCAGCAGGAGCACAGATACGCAGTATTTT. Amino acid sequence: CSVGTSSRSTDTQYF.

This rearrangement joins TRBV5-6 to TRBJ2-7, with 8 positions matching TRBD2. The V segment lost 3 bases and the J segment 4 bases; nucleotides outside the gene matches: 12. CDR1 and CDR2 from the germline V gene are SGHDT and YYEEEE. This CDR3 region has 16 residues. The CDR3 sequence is CASSSGERENPYEQYF. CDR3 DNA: TGTGCCAGCAGCTCGGGGGAGCGGGAGAACCCTTACGAGCAGTACTTC.

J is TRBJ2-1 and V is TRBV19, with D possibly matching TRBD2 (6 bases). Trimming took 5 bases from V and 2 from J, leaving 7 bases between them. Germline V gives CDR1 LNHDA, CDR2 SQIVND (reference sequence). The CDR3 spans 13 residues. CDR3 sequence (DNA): TGTGCCAGTAGTGTAGCGGCCTACAATGAGCAGTTCTTC. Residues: CASSVAAYNEQFF.

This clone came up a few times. The CDR3 region is CASSMGQNTDTQYF. CDR3 nucleotides: TGTGCCAGTAGTATGGGACAGAACACAGATACGCAGTATTTT. The chain recombines TRBV19 with TRBJ2-3, with 7 bases lining up with TRBD1. The V gene's germline CDR1 is LNHDA and CDR2 SQIVND (reference sequence). The V gene end was trimmed by 3 bases and the J gene end by 2 bases; junction bases not matched to a gene: 2. The CDR3 sequence is 14 residues long. Using reference TRBV19 and TRBJ2-3 for the parts outside the CDR3, the full variable domain is DGGITQSPKYLFRKEGQNVTLSCEQNLNHDAMYWYRQDPGQGLRLIYYSQIVNDFQKGDIAEGYSVSREKKESFPLTVTSAQKNPTAFYLCASSMGQNTDTQYFGPGTRLTVL.

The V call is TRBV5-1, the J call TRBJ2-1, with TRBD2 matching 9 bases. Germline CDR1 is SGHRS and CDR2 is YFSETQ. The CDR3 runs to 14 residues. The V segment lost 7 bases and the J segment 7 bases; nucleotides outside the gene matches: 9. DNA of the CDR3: TGCGCCAGCTCAGTAGCGGGAGAACGGAATGAGCAGTTCTTC. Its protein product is CASSVAGERNEQFF.

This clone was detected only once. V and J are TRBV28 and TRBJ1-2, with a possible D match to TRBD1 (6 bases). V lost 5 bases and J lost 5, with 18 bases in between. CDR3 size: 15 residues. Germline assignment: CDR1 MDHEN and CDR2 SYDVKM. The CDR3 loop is CASSSTGAGPYGYTF. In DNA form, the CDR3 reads TGTGCCAGCAGTAGCACGGGGGCAGGTCCTTATGGCTACACCTTC.

The CDR3 sequence is CASSRLTTDTQYF. The CDR3 nucleotides read TGTGCCAGTAGTAGACTAACCACAGATACGCAGTATTTT. The genes are TRBV19 and TRBJ2-3, with D possibly matching TRBD2 (5 bases). Germline CDR1 and CDR2: LNHDA and SQIVND (reference sequence). Between the trimmed V and J ends, which lost 4 bases and 2 bases, there was a span of 7 bases. CDR3 length equals 13 residues. The full variable domain, completed using reference TRBV19 and TRBJ2-3, is DGGITQSPKYLFRKEGQNVTLSCEQNLNHDAMYWYRQDPGQGLRLIYYSQIVNDFQKGDIAEGYSVSREKKESFPLTVTSAQKNPTAFYLCASSRLTTDTQYFGPGTRLTVL.